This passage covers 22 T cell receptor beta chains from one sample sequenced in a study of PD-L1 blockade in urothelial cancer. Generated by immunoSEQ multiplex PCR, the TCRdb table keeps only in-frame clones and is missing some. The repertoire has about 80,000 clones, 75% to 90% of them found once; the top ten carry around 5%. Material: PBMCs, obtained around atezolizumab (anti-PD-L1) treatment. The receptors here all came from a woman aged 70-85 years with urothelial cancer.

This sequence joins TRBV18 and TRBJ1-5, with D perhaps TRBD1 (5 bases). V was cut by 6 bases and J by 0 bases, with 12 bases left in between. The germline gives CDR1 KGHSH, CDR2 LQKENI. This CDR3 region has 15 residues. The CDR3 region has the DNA TGTGCCAGCTCGGAGGGAGGGGATAGCAATCAGCCCCAGCATTTT. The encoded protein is CASSEGGDSNQPQHF.

This CDR3 reads CASSPPSGGQETQYF. The CDR3, as DNA: TGTGCCAGCTCACCACCTAGCGGGGGCCAAGAGACCCAGTACTTC. The chain employs TRBV18 and TRBJ2-5; 9 bases line up with TRBD2. With V trimmed by 0 bases and J by 1 base, 0 bases remained unmatched. Looked up from germline, CDR1 is KGHSH and CDR2 is LQKENI. The CDR3 totals 15 residues.

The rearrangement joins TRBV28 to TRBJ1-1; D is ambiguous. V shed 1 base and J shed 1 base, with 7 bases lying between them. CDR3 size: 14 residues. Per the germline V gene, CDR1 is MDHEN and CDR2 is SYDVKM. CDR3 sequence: CASSLFRGNTEAFF. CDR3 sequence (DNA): TGTGCCAGCAGTTTATTTCGGGGGAACACTGAAGCTTTCTTT.

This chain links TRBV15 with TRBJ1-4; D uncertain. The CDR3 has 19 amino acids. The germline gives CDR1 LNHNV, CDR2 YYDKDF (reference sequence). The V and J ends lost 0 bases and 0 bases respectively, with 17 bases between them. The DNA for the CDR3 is TGTGCCACCAGCAGAGATCACGGTGAAGCCTTTGCAACTAATGAAAAACTGTTTTTT. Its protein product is CATSRDHGEAFATNEKLFF.

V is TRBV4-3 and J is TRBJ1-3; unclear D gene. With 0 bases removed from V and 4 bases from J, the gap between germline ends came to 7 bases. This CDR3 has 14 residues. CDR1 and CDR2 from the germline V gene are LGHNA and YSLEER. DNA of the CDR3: TGCGCCAGCAGCCAAGAACACAGCGGAAACACCATATATTTT. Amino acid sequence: CASSQEHSGNTIYF.

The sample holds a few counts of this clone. The CDR3 region has the DNA TGTGCCAGCATCTCCCCGGCTGGTACAGGGGGAGGGCAAAACATTCAGTACTTC. The encoded protein is CASISPAGTGGGQNIQYF. J is TRBJ2-4 and V is TRBV28; D is perhaps TRBD1 (8 bases). The CDR3 consists of 18 residues. CDR1 is MDHEN, CDR2 SYDVKM, per germline. Trimming took 7 bases from V and 5 from J, leaving 27 bases between them.

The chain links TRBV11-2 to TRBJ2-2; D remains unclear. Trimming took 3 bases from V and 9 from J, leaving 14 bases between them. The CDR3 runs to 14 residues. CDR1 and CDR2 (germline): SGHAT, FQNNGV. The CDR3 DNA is TGTGCCAGCAGCTTCCCCTTTATGAGCAGGGAGCTGTTTTTT. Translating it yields CASSFPFMSRELFF.

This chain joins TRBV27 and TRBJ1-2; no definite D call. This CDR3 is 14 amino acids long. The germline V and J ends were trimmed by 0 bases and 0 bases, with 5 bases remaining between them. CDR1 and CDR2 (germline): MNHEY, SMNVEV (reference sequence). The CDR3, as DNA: TGTGCCAGCAGTTTATCGCCAGCTAACTATGGCTACACCTTC. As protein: CASSLSPANYGYTF.

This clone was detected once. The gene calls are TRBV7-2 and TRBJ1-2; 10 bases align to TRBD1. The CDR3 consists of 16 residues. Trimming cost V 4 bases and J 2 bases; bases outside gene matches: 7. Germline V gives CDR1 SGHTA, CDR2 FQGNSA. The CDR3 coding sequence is TGTGCCAGCAGCTCGGGGGGGACAGGGGTAAACTATGGCTACACCTTC. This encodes CASSSGGTGVNYGYTF.

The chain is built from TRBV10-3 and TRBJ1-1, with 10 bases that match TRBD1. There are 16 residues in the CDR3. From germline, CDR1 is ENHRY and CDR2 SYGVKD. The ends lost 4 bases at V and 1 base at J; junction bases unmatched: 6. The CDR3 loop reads CAISGAGTGENTEAFF. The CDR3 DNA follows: TGTGCCATCAGTGGGGCCGGGACAGGGGAGAACACTGAAGCTTTCTTT.

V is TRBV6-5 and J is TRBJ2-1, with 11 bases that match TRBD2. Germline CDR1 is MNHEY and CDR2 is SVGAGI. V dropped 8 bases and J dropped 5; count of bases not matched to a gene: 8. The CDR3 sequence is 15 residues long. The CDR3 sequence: CASGFTSGGDNEQFF. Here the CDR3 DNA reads TGTGCCAGCGGATTTACTAGCGGGGGAGACAATGAGCAGTTCTTC.

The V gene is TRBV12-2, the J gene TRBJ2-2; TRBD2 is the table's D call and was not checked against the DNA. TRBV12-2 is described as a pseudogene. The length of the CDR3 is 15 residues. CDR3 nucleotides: TGTGCAAGTCGCTTTCGGGGGAGGCCACCCGGGGAGCTGTTTTTT. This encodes CASRFRGRPPGELFF.

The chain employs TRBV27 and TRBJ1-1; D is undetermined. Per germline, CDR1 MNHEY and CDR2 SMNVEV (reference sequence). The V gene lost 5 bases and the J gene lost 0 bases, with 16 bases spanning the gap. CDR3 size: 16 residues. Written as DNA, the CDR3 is TGTGCCAGCAGTCCCCAGATTGAAAGTATGAACACTGAAGCTTTCTTT. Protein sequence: CASSPQIESMNTEAFF.

The CDR3 region is CASSSGTGEKAAFF. CDR3 sequence (DNA): TGTGCCAGCAGCTCGGGGACAGGGGAAAAAGCAGCTTTCTTT. This rearrangement joins TRBV7-6 to TRBJ1-1; 10 bases line up with TRBD1. With V trimmed by 4 bases and J by 10 bases, 9 bases remained unmatched. CDR1 and CDR2 (germline): SGHVS, FNYEAQ. The CDR3 sequence is 14 residues long.

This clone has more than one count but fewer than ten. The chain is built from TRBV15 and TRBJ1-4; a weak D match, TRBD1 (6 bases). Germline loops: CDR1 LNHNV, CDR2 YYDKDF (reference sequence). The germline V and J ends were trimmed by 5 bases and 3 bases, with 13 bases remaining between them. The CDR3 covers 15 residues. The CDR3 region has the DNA TGTGCCACCAGCGTGGGGGCAATGGCTAATGAAAAACTGTTTTTT. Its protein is CATSVGAMANEKLFF.

CDR3 DNA sequence: TGTGCCAGCAGCATTTCCGGGACTAGGCTAACCTACGAGCAGTACTTC. As protein: CASSISGTRLTYEQYF. The chain couples TRBV7-2 to TRBJ2-7; 8 bases map to TRBD2. V lost 5 bases and J lost 2; bases outside the gene matches: 11. The germline V gene has CDR1 SGHTA and CDR2 FQGNSA. The CDR3 totals 16 residues.

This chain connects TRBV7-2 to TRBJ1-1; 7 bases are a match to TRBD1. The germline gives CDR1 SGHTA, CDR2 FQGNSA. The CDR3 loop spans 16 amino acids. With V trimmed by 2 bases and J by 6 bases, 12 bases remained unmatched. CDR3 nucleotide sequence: TGTGCCAGCAGCTTACCTCCCGGGCAGGGGGTGGCTGAAGCTTTCTTT. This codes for CASSLPPGQGVAEAFF.

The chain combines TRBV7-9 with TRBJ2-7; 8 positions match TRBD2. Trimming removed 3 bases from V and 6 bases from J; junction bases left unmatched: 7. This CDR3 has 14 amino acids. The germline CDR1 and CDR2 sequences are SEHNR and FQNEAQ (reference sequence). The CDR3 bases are TGTGCCAGCAGCTTTCAAGGACTAGCAGTCGAGCAGTACTTC. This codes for CASSFQGLAVEQYF.

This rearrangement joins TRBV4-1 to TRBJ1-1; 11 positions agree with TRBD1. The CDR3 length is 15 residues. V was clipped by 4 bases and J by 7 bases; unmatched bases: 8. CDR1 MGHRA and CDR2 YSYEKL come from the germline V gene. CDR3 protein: CASSRLGQGVIEAFF. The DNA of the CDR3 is TGCGCCAGCAGCCGGCTGGGACAGGGGGTTATTGAAGCTTTCTTT.

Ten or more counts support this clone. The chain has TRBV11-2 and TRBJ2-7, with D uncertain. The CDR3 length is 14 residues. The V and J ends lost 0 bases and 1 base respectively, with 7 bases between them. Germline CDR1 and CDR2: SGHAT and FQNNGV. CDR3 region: CASSLDYLSYEQYF. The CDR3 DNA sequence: TGTGCCAGCAGCTTAGATTACTTGTCCTACGAGCAGTACTTC.

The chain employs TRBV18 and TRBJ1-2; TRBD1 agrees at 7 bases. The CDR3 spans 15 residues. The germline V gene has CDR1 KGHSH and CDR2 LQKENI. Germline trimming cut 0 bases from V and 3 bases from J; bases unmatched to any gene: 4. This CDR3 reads CASSPPAGGYYGYTF. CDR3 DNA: TGTGCCAGCTCACCACCGGCAGGGGGGTACTATGGCTACACCTTC. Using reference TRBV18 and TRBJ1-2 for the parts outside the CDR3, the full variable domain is NAGVMQNPRHLVRRRGQEARLRCSPMKGHSHVYWYRQLPEEGLKFMVYLQKENIIDESGMPKERFSAEFPKEGPSILRIQQVVRGDSAAYFCASSPPAGGYYGYTFGSGTRLTVV.

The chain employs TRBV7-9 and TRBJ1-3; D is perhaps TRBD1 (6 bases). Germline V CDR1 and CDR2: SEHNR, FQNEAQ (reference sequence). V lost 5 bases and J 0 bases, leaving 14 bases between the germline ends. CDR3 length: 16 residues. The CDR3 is CASSPTQGFSGNTIYF. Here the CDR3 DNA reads TGTGCCAGCAGCCCAACGCAGGGGTTCTCTGGAAACACCATATATTTT.